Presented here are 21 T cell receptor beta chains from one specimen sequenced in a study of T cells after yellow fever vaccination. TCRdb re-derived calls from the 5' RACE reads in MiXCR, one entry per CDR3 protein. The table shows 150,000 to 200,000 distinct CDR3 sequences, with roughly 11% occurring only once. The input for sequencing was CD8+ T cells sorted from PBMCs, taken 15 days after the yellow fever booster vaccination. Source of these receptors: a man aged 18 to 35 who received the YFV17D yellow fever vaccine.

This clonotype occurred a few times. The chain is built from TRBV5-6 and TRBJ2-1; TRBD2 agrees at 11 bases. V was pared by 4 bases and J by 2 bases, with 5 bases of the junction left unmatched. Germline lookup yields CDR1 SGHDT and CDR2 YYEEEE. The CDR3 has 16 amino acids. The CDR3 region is CASSPISGGAYNEQFF. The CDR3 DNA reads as TGTGCCAGCAGCCCAATTAGCGGGGGGGCCTACAATGAGCAGTTCTTC.

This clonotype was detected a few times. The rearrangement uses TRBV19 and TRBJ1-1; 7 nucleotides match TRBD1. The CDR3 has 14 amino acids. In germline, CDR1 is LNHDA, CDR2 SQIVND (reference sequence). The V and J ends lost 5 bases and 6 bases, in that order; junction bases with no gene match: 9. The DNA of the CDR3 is TGTGCCAGTAGTGAGCCGGGACAGCTACCTGAAGCTTTCTTT. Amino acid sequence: CASSEPGQLPEAFF. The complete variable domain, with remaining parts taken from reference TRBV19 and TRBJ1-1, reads DGGITQSPKYLFRKEGQNVTLSCEQNLNHDAMYWYRQDPGQGLRLIYYSQIVNDFQKGDIAEGYSVSREKKESFPLTVTSAQKNPTAFYLCASSEPGQLPEAFFGQGTRLTVV.

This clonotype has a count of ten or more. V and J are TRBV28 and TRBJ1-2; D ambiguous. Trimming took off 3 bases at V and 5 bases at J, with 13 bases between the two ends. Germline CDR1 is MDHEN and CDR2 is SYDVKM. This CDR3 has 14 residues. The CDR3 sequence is CASSFPTPTYGYTF. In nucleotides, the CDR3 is TGTGCCAGCAGTTTTCCCACCCCCACTTATGGCTACACCTTC.

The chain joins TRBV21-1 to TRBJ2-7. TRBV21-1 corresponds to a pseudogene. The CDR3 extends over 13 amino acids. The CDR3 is CANRAGGSYEQYV. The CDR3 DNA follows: TGTGCCAACCGAGCCGGGGGCTCCTACGAGCAGTACGTC.

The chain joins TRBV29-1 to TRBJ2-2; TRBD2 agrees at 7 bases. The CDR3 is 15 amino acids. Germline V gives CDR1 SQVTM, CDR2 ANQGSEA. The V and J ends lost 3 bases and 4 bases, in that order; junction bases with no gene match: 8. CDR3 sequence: CSVDLTSLGTGELFF. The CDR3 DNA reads TGCAGCGTTGATTTGACTAGCTTGGGCACCGGGGAGCTGTTTTTT.

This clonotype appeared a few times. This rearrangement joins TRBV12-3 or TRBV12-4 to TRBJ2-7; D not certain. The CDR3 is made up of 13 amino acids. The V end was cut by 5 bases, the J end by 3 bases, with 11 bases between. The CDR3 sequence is CASSVVAFYEQYF. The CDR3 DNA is TGTGCCAGCAGTGTCGTGGCTTTCTACGAGCAGTACTTC.

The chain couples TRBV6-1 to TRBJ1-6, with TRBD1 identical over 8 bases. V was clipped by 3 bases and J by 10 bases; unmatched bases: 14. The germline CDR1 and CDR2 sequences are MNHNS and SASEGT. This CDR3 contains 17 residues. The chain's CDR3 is CASSDEPQGAGWSPLHF. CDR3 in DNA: TGTGCCAGCAGTGACGAACCCCAGGGGGCTGGCTGGTCACCCCTCCACTTT.

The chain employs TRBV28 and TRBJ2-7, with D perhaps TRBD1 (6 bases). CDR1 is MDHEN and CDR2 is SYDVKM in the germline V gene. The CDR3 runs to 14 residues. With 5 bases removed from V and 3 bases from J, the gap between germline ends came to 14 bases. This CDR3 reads CASSVHRENYEQYV. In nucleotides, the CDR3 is TGTGCCAGCAGTGTACACAGGGAAAACTACGAGCAGTACGTC.

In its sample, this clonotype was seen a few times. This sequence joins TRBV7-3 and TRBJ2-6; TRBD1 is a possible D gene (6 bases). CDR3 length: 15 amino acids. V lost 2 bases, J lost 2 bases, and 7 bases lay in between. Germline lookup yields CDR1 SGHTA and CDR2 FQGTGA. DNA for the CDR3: TGTGCCAGCAGCTTAGGGACAACTGGGGCCAACGTCCTGACTTTC. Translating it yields CASSLGTTGANVLTF.

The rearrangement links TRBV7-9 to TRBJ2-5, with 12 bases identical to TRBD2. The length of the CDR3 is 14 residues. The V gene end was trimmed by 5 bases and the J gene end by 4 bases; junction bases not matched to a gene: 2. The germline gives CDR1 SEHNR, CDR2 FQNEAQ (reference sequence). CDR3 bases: TGTGCCAGCAGCGCGACTAGCGGGGGAGAGACCCAGTACTTC. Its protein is CASSATSGGETQYF.

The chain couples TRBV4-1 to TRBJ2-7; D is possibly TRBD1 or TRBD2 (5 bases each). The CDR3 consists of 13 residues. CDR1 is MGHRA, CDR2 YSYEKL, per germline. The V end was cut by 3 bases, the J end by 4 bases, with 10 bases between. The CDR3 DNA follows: TGCGCCAGCAGCCATACCGGGGCGTACGAGCAGTACTTC. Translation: CASSHTGAYEQYF.

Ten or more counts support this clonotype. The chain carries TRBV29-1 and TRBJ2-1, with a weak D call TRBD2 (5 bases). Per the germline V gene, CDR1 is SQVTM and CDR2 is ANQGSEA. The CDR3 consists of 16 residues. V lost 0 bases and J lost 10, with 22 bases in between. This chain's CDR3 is CSVEDPDLVMRGEQFF. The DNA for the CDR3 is TGCAGCGTTGAAGATCCCGACCTGGTAATGAGAGGGGAGCAGTTCTTC.

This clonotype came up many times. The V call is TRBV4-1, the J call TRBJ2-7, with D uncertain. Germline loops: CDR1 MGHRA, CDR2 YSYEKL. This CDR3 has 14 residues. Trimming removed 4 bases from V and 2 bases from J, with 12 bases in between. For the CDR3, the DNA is TGCGCCAGCAGCCCGATTCTCGGAACCTACGAGCAGTACGTC. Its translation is CASSPILGTYEQYV.

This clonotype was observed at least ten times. In DNA, the CDR3 is TGTGCCAGCAGTCCATCGGGGGCCACCACAGATACGCAGTATTTT. Translation: CASSPSGATTDTQYF. V and J are TRBV6-5 and TRBJ2-3; D possibly matches TRBD1 or TRBD2 (6 bases each). The CDR3 extends over 15 amino acids. With 5 bases removed from V and 2 bases from J, the gap between germline ends came to 14 bases. The germline gives CDR1 MNHEY, CDR2 SVGAGI.

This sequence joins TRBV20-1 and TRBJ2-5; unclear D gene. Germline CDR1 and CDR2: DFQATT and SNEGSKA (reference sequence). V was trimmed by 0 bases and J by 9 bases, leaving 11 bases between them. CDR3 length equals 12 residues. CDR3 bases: TGCAGTGCTAGAGAGGCCGAGAGTGCCCAGTACTTC. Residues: CSAREAESAQYF.

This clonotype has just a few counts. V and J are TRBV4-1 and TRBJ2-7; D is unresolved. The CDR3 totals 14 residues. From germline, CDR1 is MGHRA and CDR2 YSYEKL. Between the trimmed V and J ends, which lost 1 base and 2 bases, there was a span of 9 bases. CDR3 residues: CASSQGRVPYEQYV. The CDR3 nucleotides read TGCGCCAGCAGCCAAGGCCGGGTCCCCTACGAGCAGTACGTC.

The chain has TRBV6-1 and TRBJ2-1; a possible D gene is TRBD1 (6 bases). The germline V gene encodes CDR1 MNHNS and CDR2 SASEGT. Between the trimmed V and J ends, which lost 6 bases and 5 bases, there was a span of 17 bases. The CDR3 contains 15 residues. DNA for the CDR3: TGTGCCAGCAGCATGTCCACAGGGCCGGACAATGAGCAGTTCTTC. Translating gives CASSMSTGPDNEQFF.

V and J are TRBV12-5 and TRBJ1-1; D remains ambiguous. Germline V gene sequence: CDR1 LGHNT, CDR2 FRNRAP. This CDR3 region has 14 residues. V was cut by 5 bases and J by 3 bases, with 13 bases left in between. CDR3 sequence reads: CASGPIRAYTEAFF. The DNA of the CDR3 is TGTGCTAGTGGTCCTATACGGGCCTACACTGAAGCTTTCTTT.

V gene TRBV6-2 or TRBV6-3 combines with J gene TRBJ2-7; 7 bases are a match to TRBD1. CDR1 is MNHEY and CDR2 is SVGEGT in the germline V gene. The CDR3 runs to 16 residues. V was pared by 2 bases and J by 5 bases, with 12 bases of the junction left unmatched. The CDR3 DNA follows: TGTGCCAGCAGTTACCGGAAGGACAGGAGATACGACGAGCAGTACTTC. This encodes CASSYRKDRRYDEQYF.

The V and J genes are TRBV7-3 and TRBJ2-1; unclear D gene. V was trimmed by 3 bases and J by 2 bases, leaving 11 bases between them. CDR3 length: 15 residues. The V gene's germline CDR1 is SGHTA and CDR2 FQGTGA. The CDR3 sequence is CASSLAYATYNEQFF. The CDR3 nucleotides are TGTGCCAGCAGCTTGGCCTACGCGACCTACAATGAGCAGTTCTTC. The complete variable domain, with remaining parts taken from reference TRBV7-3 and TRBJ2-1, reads GAGVSQTPSNKVTEKGKYVELRCDPISGHTALYWYRQSLGQGPEFLIYFQGTGAADDSGLPNDRFFAVRPEGSVSTLKIQRTERGDSAVYLCASSLAYATYNEQFFGPGTRLTVL.

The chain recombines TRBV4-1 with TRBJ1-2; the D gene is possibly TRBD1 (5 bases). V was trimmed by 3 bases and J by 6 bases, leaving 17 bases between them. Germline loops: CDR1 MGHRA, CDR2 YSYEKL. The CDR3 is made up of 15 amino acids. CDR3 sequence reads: CASSHDPGSLHGYTF. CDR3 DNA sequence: TGCGCCAGCAGCCATGATCCAGGGAGTCTACATGGCTACACCTTC.